Included here is one T cell receptor beta chain sequence, with context. This clone was counted many times. No cognate antigen has been identified for it. Per-nucleotide qualities are absent, and no much larger clonotype sits a single base away. Between the V and J ends, shortened by 5 bases and 7 bases respectively, the junction contains 14 bases. CDR1 and CDR2, per the germline V gene, are SQVTM and ANQGSEA. The CDR3 starts with the cysteine, ends with the phenylalanine, and has 12 residues. This entry keeps only the CDR3 DNA: 36 bases, framed from base 1. Each donor gave one peripheral blood draw, about 110 mL on average, collected into heparinised tubes. Naive, central memory, regulatory and stem cell-like memory CD4+ T cells were sorted on a BD FACSAria II using a panel including CD45RO, CCR7, CD25, CD127, CD95 and CD27. Purity was above 95% for every sorted population. Right away, PBMCs were isolated by Lymphoprep density gradient centrifugation and were stained directly, with no culture step. So that batch effects would be minimized, each experiment stained and sorted samples in pairs, pairing one healthy donor with one patient.

The entire amount of isolated RNA was reverse transcribed using the High Capacity cDNA Reverse Transcription Kit, so the sequenced TCRB transcripts were expressed ones. Naive, central memory and regulatory T cell samples underwent deep immunoSEQ sequencing, averaging around 3.7 million total reads per sample. After sorted cells were lysed in RLT buffer, RNA was extracted with DNase-treated RNeasy Micro or Mini kits, with the choice depending on cell number. To prevent cross-contamination, every cell subset was processed on its own, while patient and healthy donor samples were processed together. Using the immunoSEQ multiplex PCR, TCRB sequences were amplified from cDNA into 87-bp fragments spanning the CDR3 region. Sequencing of the amplicons was performed on the Illumina HiSeq platform. Per the source publication's procedure: Synthetic template baselines were used to correct PCR bias computationally, reads within Hamming distance 2 were collapsed, and singletons that could not be merged were discarded. Reads were aligned against IMGT so that V, D and J genes, CDR3 length and insertions or deletions at six rearrangement sites could be assigned. Within each subset, clonotype counts were normalized to the number of sorted cells before true diversity and Gini coefficients were calculated with the tcR R package. Repertoire sharing was quantified using the overlap coefficient calculated on TCRB nucleotide sequences. This is the immuneACCESS table as TCRdb keeps it, with only in-frame sequences that have V and J called. A part of the clones is gone; compared with another copy, unresolved V genes explain less than half, and the rest is unexplained. V, J and clone size are those of that table, while D and trimming were read from the DNA. This sample has 300,000 to 350,000 clones in its table, and around 7.6% of those were observed once. Approximately 0.47% of the sample is taken by the ten largest.

The data belong to a study of beta chain features in type 1 diabetes (dated by TCRdb to 2016 to 2018). For the wider study: No differences in mean age, gender distribution, total cell number or subset yield were found between patients and healthy donors. A total of 85 million to 140 million sorted cells were examined across all samples, and a strong correlation was observed between cell number per subset and RNA yield. The study compared the TCRB repertoires of sorted circulating CD4+ T cell subsets in recently diagnosed type 1 diabetes patients with those in matched healthy donors. Regulatory and stem cell-like memory subsets were isolated from only 8 patients and about eight healthy donors, whereas naive and central memory subsets came from all 30 or so donors.

On the study overall, not on this receptor specifically: Because the HLA sub-analyses included only small numbers of individuals, any influence of HLA type on TCRB rearrangement was left unresolved. Fewer insertions and more nucleotide deletions at VDJ recombination sites were observed in patients with type 1 diabetes, implying thymic rearrangement abnormalities. Type 1 diabetes patients showed a moderate but significant shortening of TCRB CDR3 length in all four CD4+ subsets. Naive, central memory and regulatory TCRB repertoires appeared to be more alike among patients than among healthy donors. Because cDNA was sequenced instead of genomic DNA, highly expressing activated cells could be over-represented, though the groups showed no difference in activation or CD3 levels. PCR might favor shorter templates, but patient and control samples were amplified and corrected together, so any skew would affect both groups equally.

Recombination connected TRBV29-1 to TRBJ1-1; the D gene cannot be named for sure. Sequenced sample: central memory CD4+ T cells from blood. The receptor's source is a woman aged 18-29 years in good health. DNA sequence: TGCAGCGTTCGGGTGATGGGCAGTGAAGCTTTCTTT. Translation gives CSVRVMGSEAFF.